This T cell receptor (beta chain) is drawn from a study of T-cell memory formation after mild COVID-19. The J segment lost 4 bases and the V segment lost 3 bases, leaving 3 bases of the junction unmatched. The CDR3 covers 15 residues. The germline gives CDR1 SGHVS, CDR2 FNYEAQ. Note on this clonotype: Its antigen is not identified.

Study findings and constraints: Among CD4+ contracting clones, most were CM and EM, and CD8+ ones EMRA.

TCRdb processed the 5' RACE reads anew with MiXCR; each CDR3 protein has one entry. The table lists some 250,000 distinct CDR3 sequences, around 17% of them singletons. The chain links TRBV7-6 to TRBJ2-5; 12 nucleotides align to TRBD1. This TCR was recovered from a man aged 18 to 35 who had mild COVID-19 (a few samples of this study predate the infection). Cell type and time point are not known. Sequencing was carried out using PBMCs or a T cell subset sorted from them (not recorded which). The chain's CDR3 is CASSFGTGGRETQYF. In DNA, the CDR3 is TGTGCCAGCAGCTTCGGGACAGGGGGCAGAGAGACCCAGTACTTC.